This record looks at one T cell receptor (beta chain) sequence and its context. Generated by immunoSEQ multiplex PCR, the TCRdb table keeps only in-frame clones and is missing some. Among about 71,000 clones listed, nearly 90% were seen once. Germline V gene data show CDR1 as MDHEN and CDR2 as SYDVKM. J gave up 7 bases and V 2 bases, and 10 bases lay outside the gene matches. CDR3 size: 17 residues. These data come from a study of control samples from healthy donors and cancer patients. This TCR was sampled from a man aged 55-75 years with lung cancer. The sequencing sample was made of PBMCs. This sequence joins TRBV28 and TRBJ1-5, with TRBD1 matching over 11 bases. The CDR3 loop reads CASSLPFRTGGGQPQHF. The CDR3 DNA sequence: TGTGCCAGCAGTTTACCTTTCCGGACAGGGGGCGGACAGCCCCAGCATTTT. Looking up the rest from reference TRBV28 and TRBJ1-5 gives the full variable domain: DVKVTQSSRYLVKRTGEKVFLECVQDMDHENMFWYRQDPGLGLRLIYFSYDVKMKEKGDIPEGYSVSREKKERFSLILESASTNQTSMYLCASSLPFRTGGGQPQHFGDGTRLSIL.